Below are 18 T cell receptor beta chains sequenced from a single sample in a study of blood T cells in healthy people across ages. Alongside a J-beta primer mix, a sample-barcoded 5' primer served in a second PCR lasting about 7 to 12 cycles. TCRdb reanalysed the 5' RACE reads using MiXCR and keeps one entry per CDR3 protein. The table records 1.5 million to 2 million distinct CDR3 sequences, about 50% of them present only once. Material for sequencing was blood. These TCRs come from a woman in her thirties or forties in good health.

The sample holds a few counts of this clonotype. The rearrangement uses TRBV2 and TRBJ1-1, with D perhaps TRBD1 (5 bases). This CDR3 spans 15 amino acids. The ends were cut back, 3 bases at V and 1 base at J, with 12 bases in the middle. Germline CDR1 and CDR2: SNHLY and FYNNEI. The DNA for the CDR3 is TGTGCCAGCAGTGACAAGGGGTACACGAACACTGAAGCTTTCTTT. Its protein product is CASSDKGYTNTEAFF.

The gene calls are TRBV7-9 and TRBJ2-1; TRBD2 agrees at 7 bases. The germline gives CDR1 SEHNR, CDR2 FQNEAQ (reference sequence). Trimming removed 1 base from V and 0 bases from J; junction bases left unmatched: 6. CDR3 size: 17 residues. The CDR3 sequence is CASSLDRKRGSYNEQFF. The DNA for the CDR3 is TGTGCCAGCAGCTTAGACCGGAAGCGGGGCTCCTACAATGAGCAGTTCTTC. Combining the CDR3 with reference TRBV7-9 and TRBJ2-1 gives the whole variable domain DTGVSQNPRHKITKRGQNVTFRCDPISEHNRLYWYRQTLGQGPEFLTYFQNEAQLEKSRLLSDRFSAERPKGSFSTLEIQRTEQGDSAMYLCASSLDRKRGSYNEQFFGPGTRLTVL.

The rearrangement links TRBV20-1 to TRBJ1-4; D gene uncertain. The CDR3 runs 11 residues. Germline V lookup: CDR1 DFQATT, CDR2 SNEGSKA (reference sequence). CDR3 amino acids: CSAELNEKLFF. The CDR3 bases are TGCAGCGCCGAGTTGAATGAAAAACTGTTTTTT.

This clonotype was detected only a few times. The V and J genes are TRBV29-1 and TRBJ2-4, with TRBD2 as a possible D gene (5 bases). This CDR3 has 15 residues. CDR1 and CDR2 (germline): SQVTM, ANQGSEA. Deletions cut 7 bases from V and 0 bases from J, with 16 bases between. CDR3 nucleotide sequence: TGCAGCGCCTCACGGGGTGGTCGAGCCAAAAACATTCAGTACTTC. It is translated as CSASRGGRAKNIQYF.

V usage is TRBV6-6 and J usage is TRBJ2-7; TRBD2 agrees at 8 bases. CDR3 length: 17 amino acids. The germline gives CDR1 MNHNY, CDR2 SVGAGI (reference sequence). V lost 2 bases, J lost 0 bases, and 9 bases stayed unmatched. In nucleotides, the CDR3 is TGTGCCAGCAGTTACCCACTACGGGGGGGAGGCTCCTACGAGCAGTACTTC. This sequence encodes CASSYPLRGGGSYEQYF.

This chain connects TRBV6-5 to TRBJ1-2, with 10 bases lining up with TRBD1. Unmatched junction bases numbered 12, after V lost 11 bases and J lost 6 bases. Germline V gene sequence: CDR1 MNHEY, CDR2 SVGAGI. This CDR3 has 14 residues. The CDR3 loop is CACRDRGGRNGYTF. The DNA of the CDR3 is TGTGCCTGCCGGGACAGGGGCGGAAGGAATGGCTACACCTTC.

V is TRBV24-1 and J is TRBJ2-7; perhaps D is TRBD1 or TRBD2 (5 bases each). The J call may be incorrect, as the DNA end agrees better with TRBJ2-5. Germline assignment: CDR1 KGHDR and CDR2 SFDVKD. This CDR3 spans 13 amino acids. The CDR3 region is CATSVGGWETQYF. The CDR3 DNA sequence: TGTGCCACCAGTGTTGGGGGATGGGAGACCCAGTACTTC.

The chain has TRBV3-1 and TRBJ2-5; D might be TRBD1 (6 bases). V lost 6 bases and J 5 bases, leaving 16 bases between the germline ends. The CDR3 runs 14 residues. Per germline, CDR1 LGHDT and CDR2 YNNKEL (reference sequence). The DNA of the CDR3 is TGTGCCAGCAGGGAACAGGGCTCCCCGGAGACCCAGTACTTC. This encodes CASREQGSPETQYF.

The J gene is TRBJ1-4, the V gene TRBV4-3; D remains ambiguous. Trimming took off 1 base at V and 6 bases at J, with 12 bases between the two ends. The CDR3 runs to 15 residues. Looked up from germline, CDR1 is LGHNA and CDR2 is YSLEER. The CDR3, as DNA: TGCGCCAGCAGCCAAGTAATGGCACGTCATGAAAAACTGTTTTTT. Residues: CASSQVMARHEKLFF.

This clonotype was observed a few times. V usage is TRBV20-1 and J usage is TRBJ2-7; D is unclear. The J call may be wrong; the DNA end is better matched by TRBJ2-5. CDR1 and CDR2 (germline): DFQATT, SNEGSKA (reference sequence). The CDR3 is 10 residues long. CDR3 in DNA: TGCATTCCCCCCGGTGAGACCCAGTACTTC. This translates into CIPPGETQYF.

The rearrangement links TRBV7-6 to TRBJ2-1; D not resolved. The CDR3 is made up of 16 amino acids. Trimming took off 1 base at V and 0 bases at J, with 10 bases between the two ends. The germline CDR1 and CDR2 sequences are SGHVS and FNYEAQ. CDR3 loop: CASSLGRRSSYNEQFF. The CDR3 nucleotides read TGTGCCAGCAGCTTAGGGCGCAGGAGCTCCTACAATGAGCAGTTCTTC.

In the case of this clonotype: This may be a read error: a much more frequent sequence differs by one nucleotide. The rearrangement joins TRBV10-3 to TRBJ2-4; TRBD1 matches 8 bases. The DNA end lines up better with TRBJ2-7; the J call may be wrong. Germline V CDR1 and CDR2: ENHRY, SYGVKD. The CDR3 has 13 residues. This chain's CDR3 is CVTATQGVHEQYF. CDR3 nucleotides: TGTGTCACCGCCACACAGGGGGTTCACGAGCAGTACTTC.

CDR3 coding DNA: TGTGCCAGCAGCCCCTCAGGGGACCTTCCAAATGAGCAGTACTTC. The encoded protein is CASSPSGDLPNEQYF. The V call is TRBV12-3 or TRBV12-4, the J call TRBJ2-7; TRBD1 is a possible D gene (6 bases). V dropped 6 bases and J dropped 7 bases, with 22 bases sitting between them. This CDR3 region has 15 residues.

The CDR3 region is CAISVRVVAEAFF. The CDR3 DNA reads TGTGCCATCAGTGTCAGGGTAGTGGCTGAAGCTTTCTTT. The genes are TRBV10-3 and TRBJ1-1; D may be TRBD1 (5 bases). The CDR3 runs 13 residues. V lost 4 bases and J 6 bases, leaving 12 bases between the germline ends. Germline CDR1 and CDR2: ENHRY and SYGVKD.

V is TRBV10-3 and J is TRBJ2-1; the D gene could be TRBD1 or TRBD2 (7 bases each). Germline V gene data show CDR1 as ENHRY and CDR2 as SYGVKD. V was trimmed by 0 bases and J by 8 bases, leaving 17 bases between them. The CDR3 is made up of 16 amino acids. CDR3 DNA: TGTGCCATCAGTGAGTCAGCAGGGGGGGGCCTTTATGAGCAGTTCTTC. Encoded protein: CAISESAGGGLYEQFF.

CDR3 region: CASSQGSGVSYEQYF. The CDR3 DNA is TGCGCCAGCAGCCAAGGGTCTGGGGTCTCCTACGAGCAGTACTTC. V usage is TRBV4-3 and J usage is TRBJ2-7; the D is unclear. The germline V gene has CDR1 LGHNA and CDR2 YSLEER. V lost 1 base, J lost 0 bases, and 10 bases lay in between. CDR3 length equals 15 residues.

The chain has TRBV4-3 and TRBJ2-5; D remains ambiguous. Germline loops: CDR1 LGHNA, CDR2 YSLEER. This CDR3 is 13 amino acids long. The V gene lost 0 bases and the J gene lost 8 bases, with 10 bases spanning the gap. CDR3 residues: CASSQDRAFTQYF. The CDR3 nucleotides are TGCGCCAGCAGCCAAGATCGGGCCTTTACCCAGTACTTC.

Written as DNA, the CDR3 is TGCGCCAGCAGCTTGTCTCCGGAGAACACTGAAGCTTTCTTT. Translating it yields CASSLSPENTEAFF. The J gene is TRBJ1-1, the V gene TRBV5-1; D remains unclear. Per germline, CDR1 SGHRS and CDR2 YFSETQ. The V end lost 1 base, the J end lost 1 base, and 8 bases lay between the germline ends. The CDR3 extends over 14 amino acids.